This T cell receptor (beta chain) was profiled in a study of blood T cell repertoires in COVID-19. Study-level information: Italy, Spain and the United States were the sources of the convalescent and acute COVID-19 samples.

Ages ranged from about 18 to 89 years, with residence in 24 US areas. Original processing notes: Estimated nucleated cell counts came from reference gene primer amplification. Clones were read by immunoSEQ multiplex PCR, and TCRdb kept only the in-frame ones, dropping some. D and trimming were read from the DNA, whereas the V and J calls and clone size are those reported in that table. Here the sample spans over 110,000 clones, approximately 84% being singletons. The sequenced sample was PBMCs or T cells enriched from blood (not recorded which). This sequence was found in a man in his fifties or sixties in a cohort exposed to, infected with or recovered from COVID-19 (not recorded which).

The CDR3 coding sequence is TGTGCCAGCAGCGTAGCTGAGGGAGGTTTCTCCTACGAGCAGTACTTC. Its translation is CASSVAEGGFSYEQYF. The chain combines TRBV9 with TRBJ2-7, with D perhaps TRBD2 (6 bases). The V end was cut by 0 bases, the J end by 0 bases, with 13 bases between. The germline gives CDR1 SGDLS, CDR2 YYNGEE. The CDR3 spans 16 residues. The full variable domain, in which reference TRBV9 and TRBJ2-7 provide the parts outside the CDR3, is DSGVTQTPKHLITATGQRVTLRCSPRSGDLSVYWYQQSLDQGLQFLIQYYNGEERAKGNILERFSAQQFPDLHSELNLSSLELGDSALYFCASSVAEGGFSYEQYFGPGTRLTVT.